The 18 T cell receptor beta chains presented below share a single source sample, sequenced in a study of blood T cell repertoires in COVID-19. Only in-frame clones appear in the TCRdb table, and some are missing; sequencing was by immunoSEQ multiplex PCR. In the table there are roughly 110,000 clones, 71% of which are singletons. The sequenced sample was peripheral blood. These receptors were collected from a human donor with acute or convalescent COVID-19. The donor label of this sample is uncertain.

The sample holds many counts of this clone. V and J are TRBV12-3 or TRBV12-4 and TRBJ1-1; tentative D call: TRBD1 (5 bases). The CDR3 consists of 13 residues. V was cut by 6 bases and J by 5 bases, with 13 bases left in between. CDR3 sequence: CASSSIQGTEAFF. The CDR3 region has the DNA TGTGCCAGCAGCTCGATTCAGGGTACTGAAGCTTTCTTT.

V and J are TRBV15 and TRBJ2-2; tentative D call: TRBD2 (6 bases). The V end lost 1 base, the J end lost 6 bases, and 15 bases lay between the germline ends. The germline CDR1 and CDR2 sequences are LNHNV and YYDKDF (reference sequence). The CDR3 is 16 residues long. The CDR3 protein is CATSRGRGSRSGELFF. The CDR3 DNA is TGTGCCACCAGCAGAGGGCGGGGATCACGTTCCGGGGAGCTGTTTTTT.

The genes are TRBV4-1 and TRBJ1-6, with 7 nucleotides matching TRBD1. The CDR3 contains 16 residues. CDR1 and CDR2 (germline): MGHRA, YSYEKL. V lost 4 bases to trimming and J lost 6 bases; unmatched junction nucleotides: 9. The CDR3 DNA is TGCGCCAGCAGCCCATTTCCGGGACAGCCTAATTCACCCCTCCACTTT. This encodes CASSPFPGQPNSPLHF.

This chain links TRBV11-2 with TRBJ1-2, with 11 positions matching TRBD1. This CDR3 is built from 17 residues. Germline CDR1 is SGHAT and CDR2 is FQNNGV. V lost 3 bases to trimming and J lost 2 bases; unmatched junction nucleotides: 8. The CDR3 coding sequence is TGTGCCAGCAGCTTTCCCCGTGGACAGGGGGCCAACTATGGCTACACCTTC. It codes for CASSFPRGQGANYGYTF.

The chain links TRBV2 to TRBJ1-1, with unresolved D. The CDR3 is 13 amino acids. The germline V gene encodes CDR1 SNHLY and CDR2 FYNNEI. V was trimmed by 5 bases and J by 1 base, leaving 8 bases between them. The DNA of the CDR3 is TGTGCCAGCAGTACCACACCGAACACTGAAGCTTTCTTT. Translation gives CASSTTPNTEAFF.

Only one count was recorded for this clone. Other nucleotide sequences in the sample specify the same CDR3. This chain links TRBV9 with TRBJ1-1; D is uncertain. Trimming shortened V by 2 bases and J by 0 bases, and 5 bases separated the two germline ends. Germline V lookup: CDR1 SGDLS, CDR2 YYNGEE. The CDR3 extends over 13 amino acids. The CDR3: CASSVGMNTEAFF. The CDR3 DNA sequence: TGTGCCAGCAGCGTCGGTATGAACACTGAAGCTTTCTTT.

This chain joins TRBV19 and TRBJ1-3; 7 nucleotides line up with TRBD1. V trimming: 4 bases; J trimming: 0 bases; junction bases outside the gene matches: 6. CDR3 length: 16 residues. Germline V gene data show CDR1 as LNHDA and CDR2 as SQIVND (reference sequence). CDR3 sequence reads: CASSRQGQSSGNTIYF. In nucleotides, the CDR3 is TGTGCCAGTAGTAGACAGGGCCAAAGCTCTGGAAACACCATATATTTT.

This rearrangement joins TRBV29-1 to TRBJ2-3; 7 positions agree with TRBD1. CDR1 and CDR2 (germline): SQVTM, ANQGSEA. Unmatched junction bases numbered 14, after V lost 5 bases and J lost 0 bases. The CDR3 spans 17 residues. The CDR3 DNA is TGCAGCGTTCCCGATGACAAGGGGGCCTTTAGCACAGATACGCAGTATTTT. Its protein is CSVPDDKGAFSTDTQYF.

This chain uses TRBV5-1 with TRBJ1-6; D remains ambiguous. CDR1 SGHRS and CDR2 YFSETQ come from the germline V gene. V lost 0 bases to trimming and J lost 3 bases, with 4 bases between them. The CDR3 runs to 14 residues. The CDR3 spells CASSLDNYNSPLHF. The DNA for the CDR3 is TGCGCCAGCAGCTTGGACAACTATAATTCACCCCTCCACTTT. The complete variable domain, with remaining parts taken from reference TRBV5-1 and TRBJ1-6, reads KAGVTQTPRYLIKTRGQQVTLSCSPISGHRSVSWYQQTPGQGLQFLFEYFSETQRNKGNFPGRFSGRQFSNSRSEMNVSTLELGDSALYLCASSLDNYNSPLHFGNGTRLTVT.

This clone came up a few times. The rearrangement links TRBV21-1 to TRBJ2-3; the table's D call, TRBD2, was not checked against the DNA. TRBV21-1 is labeled a pseudogene. The CDR3 is made up of 16 amino acids. CDR3 coding DNA: TGTGCCAGCAGCTCCCCGGTGGGGAGCCGAGCAGATACGCAGTATTTT. This sequence encodes CASSSPVGSRADTQYF.

The V call is TRBV6-5, the J call TRBJ1-2; D ambiguous. Trimming removed 5 bases at V and 4 bases at J, with 17 bases between. The CDR3 is made up of 15 amino acids. The germline V gene has CDR1 MNHEY and CDR2 SVGAGI. CDR3 sequence: CASSREGGRPYGYTF. DNA of the CDR3: TGTGCCAGCAGTCGGGAGGGAGGGCGGCCCTATGGCTACACCTTC.

The genes are TRBV7-8 and TRBJ1-6; no definite D call. The V end was cut by 4 bases, the J end by 4 bases, with 11 bases between. The CDR3 has 15 residues. Germline loops: CDR1 SGHVS, CDR2 FQNEAQ. The CDR3: CASSSNREYNSPLHF. CDR3 nucleotides: TGTGCCAGCAGCTCAAACCGGGAGTATAATTCACCCCTCCACTTT.

This clone was counted once. This chain connects TRBV5-1 to TRBJ2-7, with 8 bases lining up with TRBD1. Germline V gene data show CDR1 as SGHRS and CDR2 as YFSETQ. This CDR3 region has 14 residues. V shed 3 bases, J shed 5 bases, and the junction held 7 bases outside the gene matches. The CDR3 nucleotides read TGCGCCAGCAGCTGGACAGGGAACCCCAACGAGCAGTACGTC. It translates to CASSWTGNPNEQYV.

The V and J genes are TRBV5-5 and TRBJ1-5; a possible D gene is TRBD1 (5 bases). The CDR3 extends over 15 amino acids. Looked up from germline, CDR1 is SGHKS and CDR2 is YYEKEE (reference sequence). V lost 4 bases and J 3 bases, leaving 14 bases between the germline ends. CDR3 protein: CASSGGTGVNQPQHF. The CDR3 nucleotides read TGTGCCAGCAGCGGGGGGACGGGAGTCAATCAGCCCCAGCATTTT.

A remark on this clone: This could be a read error, since a much larger clone is one nucleotide away. The chain employs TRBV12-3 or TRBV12-4 and TRBJ1-3; no clear D. The CDR3 length is 12 residues. The V end was cut by 6 bases, the J end by 3 bases, with 6 bases between. This CDR3 is CASSHYGNTIYF. The CDR3 coding sequence is TGTGCCAGCAGCCACTATGGAAACACCATATATTTT.

The chain combines TRBV3-1 (or the pseudogene TRBV3-2) with TRBJ1-2; D is uncertain. Trimming removed 1 base at V and 4 bases at J, with 7 bases between. The germline CDR1 and CDR2 sequences are LGHDT and YNNKEL (reference sequence). The CDR3 length is 13 residues. The CDR3 here is CASSQARIYGYTF. In DNA form, the CDR3 reads TGTGCCAGCAGCCAAGCCAGGATCTATGGCTACACCTTC.

The chain uses TRBV18 and TRBJ2-7, with a tentative D call TRBD1 (6 bases). The V end was cut by 3 bases, the J end by 3 bases, with 18 bases between. Germline lookup yields CDR1 KGHSH and CDR2 LQKENI. The CDR3 consists of 16 residues. The CDR3 loop reads CASSPLGQSGGYEQYF. Written as DNA, the CDR3 is TGTGCCAGCTCACCCCTCGGACAGTCTGGCGGCTACGAGCAGTACTTC.

This sequence joins TRBV25-1 and TRBJ1-4, with a possible D match to TRBD1 (6 bases). CDR3 length: 15 residues. CDR1 and CDR2 (germline): MGHDK, SYGVNS. V was clipped by 3 bases and J by 8 bases, with 16 bases between them. The CDR3 spells CASSETGGRYEKLFF. Written as DNA, the CDR3 is TGTGCCAGCAGTGAGACCGGGGGGCGCTACGAAAAACTGTTTTTT. Combining the CDR3 with reference TRBV25-1 and TRBJ1-4 gives the whole variable domain EADIYQTPRYLVIGTGKKITLECSQTMGHDKMYWYQQDPGMELHLIHYSYGVNSTEKGDLSSESTVSRIRTEHFPLTLESARPSHTSQYLCASSETGGRYEKLFFGSGTQLSVL.